This T cell receptor (beta chain) was found in a study of T cell clusters in autoimmune cytopenias. Study-wide context: The median distinct TRB clonotype count was about 2,500 per sample, from a median about 54,000 reads. Whole-study results and caveats: TRB repertoire shifts in secondary cytopenia and chronic lymphocytic leukemia mostly reflected lymphoma, not autoimmunity.

The CDR3 covers 18 residues. TRB was amplified from roughly 250 ng of peripheral blood genomic DNA per sample. TRB was amplified by touch-down multiplex PCR, primer pools A and B combined. TCRdb reprocessed the multiplex PCR reads; each CDR3 protein has one entry and no DNA is given. The repertoire shows around 7,000 distinct CDR3 sequences; the top ten hold around 28%. With regard to this clonotype: Its antigen is as yet unknown.

The sequence was obtained from a human donor with an autoimmune cytopenia or autoimmune hepatitis (not recorded which). The chain combines TRBV12-3 or TRBV12-4 with TRBJ1-3. Sequencing input: peripheral blood. CDR3 sequence reads: CASSLASRWASSGNTIYF.